This T cell receptor beta chain emerged from a study of HIV-infected children after antiretroviral therapy interruption. About the study: Most participating children were previously exposed to EBV and CMV. For the interruption arm, samples span week 0 through about 3 years after study end.

At least ten counts were recorded for this clonotype. What it recognizes is unknown. Treatment given: PENTA 11 planned treatment interruption arm or continuous ART arm. Naive CD4+ CD45RA+ CD45RO- T cells were FACS-sorted from thawed PBMCs. Unique molecular identifiers were included in an RNA-based 3' RACE TCR library. TCRdb redid the calling of the 3' RACE reads with MiXCR, one entry per CDR3 protein. The sample records 40,000 to 50,000 distinct CDR3 sequences, around 4.7% being singletons. V was cut by 4 bases and J by 7 bases, with 11 bases left in between. CDR3 length: 12 residues. Germline lookup yields CDR1 MDHEN and CDR2 SYDVKM. Findings of the study overall: Naive CD4+ Gini coefficient rose by interruption end, suggesting clonal expansion.

The receptor's source is a pool of human donors with HIV. This chain joins TRBV28 and TRBJ2-7; TRBD1 is a possible D gene (6 bases). The sequenced sample was CD45RA+ CD4+ T cells from PBMCs, pooled from several time points, obtained from a donor given antiretroviral therapy, either interrupted or continuous. Subset here: naive CD4+ CD45RA+ CD45RO- T cells. This CDR3 reads CASSYRAGEQYF. In DNA, the CDR3 is TGTGCCAGCAGTTACAGGGCCGGTGAGCAGTACTTC.